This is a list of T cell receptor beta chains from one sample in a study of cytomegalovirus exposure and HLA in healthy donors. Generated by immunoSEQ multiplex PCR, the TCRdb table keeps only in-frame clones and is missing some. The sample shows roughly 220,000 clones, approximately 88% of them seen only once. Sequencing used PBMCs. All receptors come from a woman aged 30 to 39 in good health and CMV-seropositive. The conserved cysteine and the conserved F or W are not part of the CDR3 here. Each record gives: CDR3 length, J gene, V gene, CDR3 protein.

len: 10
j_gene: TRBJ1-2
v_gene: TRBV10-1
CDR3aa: ASFPGRQGYT

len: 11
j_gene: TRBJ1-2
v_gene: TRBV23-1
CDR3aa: ASSQEFRAWDT

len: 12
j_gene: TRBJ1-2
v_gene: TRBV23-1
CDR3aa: ASSQLDRVYGYT

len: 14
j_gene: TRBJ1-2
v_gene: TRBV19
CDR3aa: ASSIIGTGPNYGYT

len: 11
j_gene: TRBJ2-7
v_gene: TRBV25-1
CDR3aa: ASAISGRNEQY

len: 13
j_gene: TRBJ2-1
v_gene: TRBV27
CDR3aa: ASSLTREWNNEQF

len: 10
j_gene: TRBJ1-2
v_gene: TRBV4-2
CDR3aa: ASSLGIQGYT

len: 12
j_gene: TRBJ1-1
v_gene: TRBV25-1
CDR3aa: ASSLTHSTGEAF

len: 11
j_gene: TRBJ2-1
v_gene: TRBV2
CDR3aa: ASSVAEGNEQF

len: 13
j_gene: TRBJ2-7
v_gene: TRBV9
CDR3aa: ASSDPPGGPDEQY

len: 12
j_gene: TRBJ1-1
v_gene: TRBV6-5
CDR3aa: ASSQSLSYTEAF

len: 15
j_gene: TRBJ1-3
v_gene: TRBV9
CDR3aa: ASSVSGQPTSGNTIY

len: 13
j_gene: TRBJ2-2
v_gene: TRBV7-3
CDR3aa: ATQRIDRRTGELF

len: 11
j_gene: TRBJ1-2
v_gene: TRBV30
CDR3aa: AWSEGSDYGYT

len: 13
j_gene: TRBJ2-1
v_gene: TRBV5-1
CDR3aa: ASSPGRDLYNEQF

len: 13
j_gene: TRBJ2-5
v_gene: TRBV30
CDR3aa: AWSSGTGAQETQY

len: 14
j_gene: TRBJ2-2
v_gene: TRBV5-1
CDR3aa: ASSYGLAGGTGELF

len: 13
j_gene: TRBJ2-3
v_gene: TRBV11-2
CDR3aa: ASSLRTSGLDTQY

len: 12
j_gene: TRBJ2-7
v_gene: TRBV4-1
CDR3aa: ASSQGRADGEQY

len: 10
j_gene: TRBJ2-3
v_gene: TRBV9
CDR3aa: ASSASWGTQY

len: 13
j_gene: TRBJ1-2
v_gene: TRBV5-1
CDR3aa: ASSLEIQRDYGYT

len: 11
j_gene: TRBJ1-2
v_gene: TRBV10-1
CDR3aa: ASSEALDYGYT